These 14 T cell receptor beta chains share one sample of origin, sequenced in a study of T cell changes during pregnancy in multiple sclerosis. Measured with immunoSEQ multiplex PCR; TCRdb has only the in-frame clones, and not every one. The sample lists under 50,000 clones; 95% were seen once. This sample comprised CD8+ T cells from peripheral blood mononuclear cells, obtained in the first trimester of pregnancy. The origin of the receptors is a female donor with multiple sclerosis, enrolled in a pregnancy study.

This chain connects TRBV4-2 to TRBJ1-1, with 7 bases identical to TRBD1. The CDR3 has 15 amino acids. V lost 3 bases, J lost 1 base, and 5 bases stayed unmatched. Germline lookup yields CDR1 LGHNA and CDR2 YNFKEQ. The CDR3 DNA is TGTGCCAGCAGCCACTCGGGACAGCCGAACACTGAAGCTTTCTTT. This sequence encodes CASSHSGQPNTEAFF.

The chain combines TRBV5-5 with TRBJ2-5; 12 bases fit TRBD2. With 5 bases clipped from V and 1 base from J, the junction kept 15 bases outside the gene matches. The CDR3 is 19 residues long. Germline CDR1 SGHKS, CDR2 YYEKEE (reference sequence). CDR3 sequence reads: CASRVYRLAGGPSQETQYF. In nucleotides, the CDR3 is TGTGCCAGCAGAGTATATCGTCTAGCGGGAGGGCCGAGCCAAGAGACCCAGTACTTC.

V usage is TRBV4-3 and J usage is TRBJ2-7; 7 bases agree with TRBD2. Germline lookup yields CDR1 LGHNA and CDR2 YSLEER. Losses at the gene ends were 1 base for V and 1 base for J; bases not matched to a gene: 1. The CDR3 contains 14 residues. The CDR3 sequence: CASSQVRGSYEQYF. The CDR3 region has the DNA TGCGCCAGCAGCCAAGTGCGGGGGTCCTACGAGCAGTACTTC.

The genes are TRBV6-1 and TRBJ2-7; a possible D gene is TRBD1 (5 bases). The length of the CDR3 is 14 residues. The germline gives CDR1 MNHNS, CDR2 SASEGT. V was cut by 4 bases and J by 4 bases, with 14 bases left in between. The CDR3 loop reads CASSAQLTAYEQYF. CDR3 DNA sequence: TGTGCCAGCAGTGCCCAATTGACAGCATACGAGCAGTACTTC.

The rearrangement joins TRBV13 to TRBJ2-7; 9 bases map to TRBD1. Losses at the gene ends were 4 bases for V and 0 bases for J; bases not matched to a gene: 4. Germline CDR1 and CDR2: PRHDT and FYEKMQ (reference sequence). This CDR3 region has 15 residues. The CDR3 reads CASSSGTGPSYEQYF. In DNA, the CDR3 is TGTGCCAGCAGCTCCGGGACAGGGCCCTCCTACGAGCAGTACTTC.

The V call is TRBV7-2, the J call TRBJ2-7; 7 bases line up with TRBD2. The CDR3 is 16 amino acids. Germline CDR1 and CDR2: SGHTA and FQGNSA. The V segment lost 5 bases and the J segment 0 bases; nucleotides outside the gene matches: 10. The CDR3 DNA reads as TGTGCCAGCAGCCTATATCTAGCGGTGGACTCCTACGAGCAGTACTTC. Translated: CASSLYLAVDSYEQYF.

This sequence joins TRBV27 and TRBJ2-2; 9 bases fit TRBD2. Germline CDR1 MNHEY, CDR2 SMNVEV (reference sequence). The CDR3 length is 17 residues. V dropped 0 bases and J dropped 7; count of bases not matched to a gene: 9. For the CDR3, the DNA is TGTGCCAGCAGTTTATCCCCGGCGGGAGGGCCTTTCGGGGAGCTGTTTTTT. It translates to CASSLSPAGGPFGELFF.

This clone appeared a single time. The chain carries TRBV4-1 and TRBJ1-1; tentative D call: TRBD1 (5 bases). The CDR3 covers 17 residues. Germline assignment: CDR1 MGHRA and CDR2 YSYEKL. Between the trimmed V and J ends, which lost 4 bases and 3 bases, there was a span of 21 bases. This CDR3 is CASSLVIDRQLDTEAFF. The CDR3 DNA sequence: TGCGCCAGCAGCCTCGTAATTGACCGACAGTTGGACACTGAAGCTTTCTTT.

This chain links TRBV5-6 with TRBJ2-7; tentatively, D is TRBD2 (6 bases). Between the trimmed V and J ends, which lost 1 base and 3 bases, there was a span of 14 bases. There are 15 residues in the CDR3. Per germline, CDR1 SGHDT and CDR2 YYEEEE. The DNA of the CDR3 is TGTGCCAGCAGCTTGTATGTGTGGCGGGACTACGAGCAGTACTTC. As protein: CASSLYVWRDYEQYF.

The gene calls are TRBV28 and TRBJ2-4; 9 positions agree with TRBD2. Germline CDR1 reads MDHEN; CDR2 reads SYDVKM. Trimming cost V 5 bases and J 4 bases; bases outside gene matches: 6. The CDR3 runs to 15 residues. CDR3 bases: TGTGCCAGCAGTCAGACTAGCGGCACGAAAAACATTCAGTACTTC. Amino acid sequence: CASSQTSGTKNIQYF. The full variable domain, its missing parts supplied by reference TRBV28 and TRBJ2-4, is DVKVTQSSRYLVKRTGEKVFLECVQDMDHENMFWYRQDPGLGLRLIYFSYDVKMKEKGDIPEGYSVSREKKERFSLILESASTNQTSMYLCASSQTSGTKNIQYFGAGTRLSVL.

This rearrangement joins TRBV4-2 to TRBJ1-1; D is unclear. The V and J ends lost 5 bases and 2 bases respectively, with 12 bases between them. This CDR3 has 14 residues. Germline V gene sequence: CDR1 LGHNA, CDR2 YNFKEQ. CDR3 region: CASSGIGGNTEAFF. The CDR3 DNA follows: TGTGCCAGCAGCGGTATTGGCGGCAACACTGAAGCTTTCTTT.

The V gene is TRBV28, the J gene TRBJ1-5, with D unclear. Germline lookup yields CDR1 MDHEN and CDR2 SYDVKM. V lost 6 bases and J 7 bases, leaving 10 bases between the germline ends. The CDR3 sequence is 12 residues long. This CDR3 reads CASSTEGQPQHF. The CDR3 nucleotides are TGTGCCAGCAGCACGGAGGGACAGCCCCAGCATTTT.

J is TRBJ2-7 and V is TRBV6-5; no clear D gene. The CDR3 runs 12 residues. V was shortened by 6 bases and J by 3 bases, with 9 bases between the two germline ends. Germline CDR1 is MNHEY and CDR2 is SVGAGI. The CDR3 sequence: CASSLLGYEQYF. The CDR3 bases are TGTGCCAGCAGCCTGCTCGGCTACGAGCAGTACTTC.

The chain has TRBV6-5 and TRBJ2-7; a weak D match, TRBD2 (5 bases). The V end lost 4 bases, the J end lost 2 bases, and 18 bases lay between the germline ends. Per the germline V gene, CDR1 is MNHEY and CDR2 is SVGAGI. The CDR3 has 16 residues. The CDR3 DNA is TGTGCCAGCAGTTGGTGGACCGGGGAGAGCCCCTACGAGCAGTACTTC. Translated: CASSWWTGESPYEQYF.